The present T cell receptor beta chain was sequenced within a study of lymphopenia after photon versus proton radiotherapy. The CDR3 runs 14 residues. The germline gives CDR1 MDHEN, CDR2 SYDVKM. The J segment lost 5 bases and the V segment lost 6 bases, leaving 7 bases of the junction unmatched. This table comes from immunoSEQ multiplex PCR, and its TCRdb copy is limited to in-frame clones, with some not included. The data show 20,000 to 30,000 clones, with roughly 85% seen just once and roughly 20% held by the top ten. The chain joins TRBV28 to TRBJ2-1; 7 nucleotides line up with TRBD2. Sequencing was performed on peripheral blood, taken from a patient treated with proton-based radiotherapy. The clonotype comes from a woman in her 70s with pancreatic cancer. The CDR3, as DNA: TGTGCCAGCAGCCCCGGAGCGGGAAACAATGAGCAGTTCTTC. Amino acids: CASSPGAGNNEQFF.